This T cell receptor (beta chain) was sequenced in a study of tumor-infiltrating lymphocytes in primary liver carcinoma. Study information: Patients, male and female, were 30 to 69 years old. Among the tumors, stages were T1-T3 N0M0 and sizes about 4 to 11 cm.

This clonotype was found many times. Its antigen is currently unknown. Notes on the study in general: CD4+ and CD8+ repertoires could not be compared in these unsorted bulk samples. The study found tumor-adjacent and tumor-blood pairs overlapped less than tumor region pairs.

Researchers drew blood RNA from unsorted whole blood and extracted germline DNA as well. Germline CDR1 is MDHEN and CDR2 is SYDVKM. V gave up 2 bases and J gave up 5 bases, with 15 bases separating them. This CDR3 is 15 amino acids long. Making TCR beta cDNA involved 400 to 600 ng total RNA and a constant-region primer. Slightly modified ARM-PCR with three nested multiplex PCR rounds yielded TCR beta libraries. The first two PCR rounds used TRBV1-TRBV30 forward primers with a C-beta reverse primer, about 10 cycles each. MiXCR was run by TCRdb on the multiplex PCR reads, yielding one entry per CDR3 protein. This sample yields a few hundred thousand distinct CDR3 sequences, of which roughly 60% are seen a single time; approximately 17% belongs to the top ten.

The TCR was taken from a woman aged 30 to 39 with primary liver carcinoma and hepatitis B virus infection. V usage is TRBV28 and J usage is TRBJ2-5, with unresolved D. Sequenced material: peripheral blood. CDR3 bases: TGTGCCAGCAGTTTAGGTCGACGGAAAGGGGAGACCCAGTACTTC. It yields the protein CASSLGRRKGETQYF.